One TCR beta chain is described in this entry. The antigen remains undetermined. In contrast to the negatively isolated CD8+ and CD4+ T cells, TEMRA cells were FACS-enriched. This sample was taken from a study of CD8 T cells in Susac syndrome. Regarding the study as a whole: In total CD8+ repertoires, sixteen Susac-specific public clones were found, and CD8+ TEMRA repertoires had roughly 5.

Reverse transcription of roughly 0.5 to 1 ug RNA was performed with random hexamers. TCRdb redid the calling of the immunoSEQ multiplex PCR reads with MiXCR, one entry per CDR3 protein. The sample holds about 110,000 distinct CDR3 sequences, 94% seen once. The V gene end was trimmed by 7 bases and the J gene end by 12 bases; junction bases not matched to a gene: 9. The CDR3 is 12 residues long. This chain links TRBV12-3 or TRBV12-4 with TRBJ2-1, with TRBD2 matching 7 bases. Specimen: CD8+ T cells from PBMCs. The receptor's source is a human donor with Susac syndrome. The CDR3, as DNA: TGTGCCAGCACCTCAGGACTAGTTGGGCAGTTCTTC. Translation gives CASTSGLVGQFF.